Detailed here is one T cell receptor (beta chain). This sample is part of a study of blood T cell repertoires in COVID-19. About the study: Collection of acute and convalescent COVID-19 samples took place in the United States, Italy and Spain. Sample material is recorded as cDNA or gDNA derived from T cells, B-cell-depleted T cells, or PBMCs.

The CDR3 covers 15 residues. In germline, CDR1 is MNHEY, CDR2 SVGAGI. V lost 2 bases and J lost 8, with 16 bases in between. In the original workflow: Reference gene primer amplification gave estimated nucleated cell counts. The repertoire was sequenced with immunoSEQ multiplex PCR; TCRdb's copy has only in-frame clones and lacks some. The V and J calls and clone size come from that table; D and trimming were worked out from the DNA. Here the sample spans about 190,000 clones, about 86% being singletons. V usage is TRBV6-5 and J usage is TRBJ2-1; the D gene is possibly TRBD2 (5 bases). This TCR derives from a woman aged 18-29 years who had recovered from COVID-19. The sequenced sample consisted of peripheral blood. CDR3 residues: CASSYEGAHYDEQFF. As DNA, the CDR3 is TGTGCCAGCAGTTACGAGGGAGCACATTATGATGAGCAGTTCTTC.